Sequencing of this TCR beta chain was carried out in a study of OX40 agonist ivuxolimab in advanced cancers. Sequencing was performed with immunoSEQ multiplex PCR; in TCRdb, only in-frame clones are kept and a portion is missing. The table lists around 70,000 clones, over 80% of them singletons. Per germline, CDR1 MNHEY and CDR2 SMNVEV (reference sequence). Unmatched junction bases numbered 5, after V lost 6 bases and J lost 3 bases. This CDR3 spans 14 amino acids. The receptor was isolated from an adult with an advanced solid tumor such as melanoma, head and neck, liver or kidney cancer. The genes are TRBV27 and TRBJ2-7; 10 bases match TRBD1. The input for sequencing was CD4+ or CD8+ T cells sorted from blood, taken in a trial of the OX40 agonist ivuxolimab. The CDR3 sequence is CASRRTGGGYEQYF. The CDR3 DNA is TGTGCCAGCAGACGGACAGGGGGAGGCTACGAGCAGTACTTC.